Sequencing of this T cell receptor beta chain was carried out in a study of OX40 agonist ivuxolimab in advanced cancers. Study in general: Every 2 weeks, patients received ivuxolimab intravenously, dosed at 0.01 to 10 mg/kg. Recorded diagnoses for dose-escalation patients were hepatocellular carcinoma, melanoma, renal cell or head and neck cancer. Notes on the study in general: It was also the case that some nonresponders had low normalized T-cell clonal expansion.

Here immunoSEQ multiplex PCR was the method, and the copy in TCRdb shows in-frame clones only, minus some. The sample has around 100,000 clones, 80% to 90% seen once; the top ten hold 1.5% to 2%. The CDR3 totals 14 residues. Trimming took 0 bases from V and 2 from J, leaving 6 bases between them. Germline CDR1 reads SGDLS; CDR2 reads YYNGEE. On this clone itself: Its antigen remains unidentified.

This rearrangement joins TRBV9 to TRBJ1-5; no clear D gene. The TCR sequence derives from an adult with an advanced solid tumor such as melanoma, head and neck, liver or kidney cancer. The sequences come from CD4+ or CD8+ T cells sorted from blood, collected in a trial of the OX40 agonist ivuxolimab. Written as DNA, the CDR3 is TGTGCCAGCAGCGTAGGGGCAGGCAATCAGCCCCAGCATTTT. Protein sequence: CASSVGAGNQPQHF.